These T cell receptor beta chains were read from a single sample in a study of tumor and adjacent non-tumor tissue in lung cancer. From the multiplex PCR reads, TCRdb called clonotypes with MiXCR, one entry per CDR3 protein. The sample records over 130,000 distinct CDR3 sequences, approximately 64% being singletons. The source material was lung tumor tissue. These TCRs come from a man aged 55-75 years with small cell lung cancer. Each CDR3 is given with its conserved first and last residue. D genes are given only for firm matches. Not all rows give a size; the values are once, few, many and, for expanded clones, a class.

V,size,J,D,DNA,CDR3
TRBV5-1,NA,TRBJ2-3,TRBD2,TGCGCCAGCAAGTGGACTAGCGAGAGCGCAGATACGCAGTATTTT,CASKWTSESADTQYF
TRBV11-2,NA,TRBJ2-5,NA,TGTGCCAGGCGCCTAACCGGGACCCAAGAATACTTC,CARRLTGTQEYF
TRBV5-1,NA,TRBJ2-1,TRBD2,TGCGCCAGCAGCGTGGGACTAGCTTCCTACAATGAGCAGTTCTTC,CASSVGLASYNEQFF
TRBV28,NA,TRBJ1-2,TRBD1,TGTGCCAGCAGACCAAGGACAGGGTGCATCTATGGTTACACCTTC,CASRPRTGCIYGYTF
TRBV10-3,NA,TRBJ2-1,NA,TGTGCCATCAGTGAGTATCCGGGAAATGAGCAGTTCTTC,CAISEYPGNEQFF
TRBV28,NA,TRBJ2-5,TRBD2,TGTGCCAGGAGTTCCCCCGGGACTAGTGAGACCCAGTACTTT,CARSSPGTSETQYF
TRBV14,NA,TRBJ2-2,TRBD1,TGTGCCAGCAGAGGTCAGGGGGCCGGGGAGCTGTTTTTT,CASRGQGAGELFF
TRBV6-5,many,TRBJ1-3,NA,TGTGCCAGCAGGAATATGGGCTCTGGAAACACCATATATTTT,CASRNMGSGNTIYF
TRBV5-4,NA,TRBJ1-1,TRBD1,TGTGCCAGCAGCTCTCGGACAGGGCCAGGTAGTGAAGCTTTCTTT,CASSSRTGPGSEAFF
TRBV11-2,NA,TRBJ1-1,NA,TGTGCCAACAGCCCTCGAAGTGAACCTGAAGTTTTCTTT,CANSPRSEPEVFF
TRBV5-4,few,TRBJ1-6,NA,TGTGCCAGCAGCTTGGCTGGCAGGGACAATTCACCCCTCCACTTT,CASSLAGRDNSPLHF
TRBV28,NA,TRBJ1-2,NA,TGTGCCAGCACTCTATTTAGCGGGCGGGGTTATGGCTACACCTTC,CASTLFSGRGYGYTF
TRBV20-1,NA,TRBJ2-7,TRBD1,TGCAGTGCGTCCGGGACAGGGGTTCAGGGACAGTACTTC,CSASGTGVQGQYF
TRBV20-1,NA,TRBJ2-3,NA,TGCAGTGCCTTTCGTTCTACTCACACAGGTACGCAGTATTTT,CSAFRSTHTGTQYF
TRBV29-1,NA,TRBJ1-1,NA,TGCAGCGTTGAGGCCCGGGGCAGCACTGAAGCTTTCTTT,CSVEARGSTEAFF
TRBV29-1,once,TRBJ2-5,NA,TGCAGCCACGGGGGGCAGAGGACCCAGTACTTC,CSHGGQRTQYF
TRBV6-1,NA,TRBJ1-5,NA,TGTGCCAGCAGTGAACCGAGGGGGGGTGGGGGCGCGAGCAATCAGCCCCAGCATTTT,CASSEPRGGGGASNQPQHF
TRBV6-1,NA,TRBJ2-1,NA,TGTGCCAGCAGTAGTTCGTCCGCAAGACCCAACCCCGAGCAGTTCTTC,CASSSSSARPNPEQFF
TRBV5-6,NA,TRBJ2-5,NA,TGTGCCAGCAGCATTAACACTAGCTACCAAGAGACCCAGTACTTC,CASSINTSYQETQYF
TRBV20-1,NA,TRBJ2-1,TRBD2,TGTGGCGGACTAGCGGGCAACAATGAGCAGTTCTTC,CGGLAGNNEQFF
TRBV20-1,NA,TRBJ1-6,NA,TGCAGTGCCTCACCTTCGACCACGGAGGATTCACGCCTCCACTTT,CSASPSTTEDSRLHF
TRBV20-1,once,TRBJ1-2,TRBD1,TGCAGTGCTACCCCCGGGACAGACTGTGGCTACACCTTC,CSATPGTDCGYTF
TRBV21-1,NA,TRBJ2-3,NA,TGTGCCGGCAGCATAGCGTGGGGCGGACACACAGATACGCAGTATTTT,CAGSIAWGGHTDTQYF
TRBV13,NA,TRBJ2-2,NA,TGTGCCAGCAGTCAACGAACGTACTTTGCTAACACCGGGGAGCTGTTTTTT,CASSQRTYFANTGELFF
TRBV24-1,NA,TRBJ2-5,TRBD2,TGTGCCACCAGTGATCCAGGGACTAGCGGGAGAAGAGAGACCCAGTACTTC,CATSDPGTSGRRETQYF
TRBV11-3,NA,TRBJ1-1,TRBD1,TGTGTCAGTAGCTCTAGGACAGGGGAGCTGAGAGCTTTCTTT,CVSSSRTGELRAFF
TRBV24-1,once,TRBJ2-3,NA,TGTGCCACCGATGGAGCTACTAGCACAGATACGGAGTATTTT,CATDGATSTDTEYF
TRBV20-1,NA,TRBJ1-2,NA,NA,CNARDRDRDYGCTF
TRBV5-6,many,TRBJ2-2,NA,TGTGCCAGCAGCTTGTGGGGGACCGGGGAGCTGTTTTTT,CASSLWGTGELFF
TRBV5-1,NA,TRBJ2-2,TRBD2,TGCGCCAGCATCTCAAGCGGGAGTGGGACCGGGGAGCTGTTTTTT,CASISSGSGTGELFF
TRBV13,many,TRBJ1-2,NA,TGTGCCAGCAGCCCCTGGACCGCGACCTATGGCTACACCTTC,CASSPWTATYGYTF
TRBV30,few,TRBJ2-3,NA,TGTGCCTGGAGTCCCCGGATGGATACGCAGTATTTT,CAWSPRMDTQYF
TRBV12-3/TRBV12-4,NA,TRBJ2-2,TRBD2,TGTGCTAGCAGCCGACGACGGGGGGAAGCCGGGGAGCTGTTTTTT,CASSRRRGEAGELFF
TRBV5-4,once,TRBJ2-5,NA,TGTGCCAGCAGCAATGGGGGGCAAGAGACCCAGTACTTC,CASSNGGQETQYF
TRBV29-1,NA,TRBJ1-1,NA,TGCAGCGTCCGCTCACGAGGTGGGGTGGTGTCTGCTGAAGCTTCCTTT,CSVRSRGGVVSAEASF
TRBV6-5,NA,TRBJ2-6,NA,TGTGCCAGCCATGATGCCTCTGGGGCCAACATCCTGAGTTTC,CASHDASGANILSF
TRBV20-1,NA,TRBJ2-4,NA,TGCAGTACTAGACCCCCAGGGCAAAACATTCAGTATTTC,CSTRPPGQNIQYF
TRBV5-6,many,TRBJ1-4,NA,TGTGCCAGCAGCTTATTCCAGGCCCTCGCAACTAATGAAAAACTGTTTTTT,CASSLFQALATNEKLFF
TRBV12-3/TRBV12-4,NA,TRBJ1-4,TRBD1,TGTGCCAGCAGTCCGCGACAGGGGGAAAAACTGGTTTTT,CASSPRQGEKLVF
TRBV20-1,NA,TRBJ2-5,NA,TGCAGTGCTAGATTACCCCGGGGCACTGTCCAAGAGACCCAATACTTC,CSARLPRGTVQETQYF
TRBV20-1,NA,TRBJ1-1,NA,TGCAGTGCTGACCAGGGGATGAACACTGAAGCTTTCTTT,CSADQGMNTEAFF
TRBV6-6,NA,TRBJ1-4,NA,NA,CASAVAGGAANEKLLF
TRBV12-3/TRBV12-4,NA,TRBJ2-2,NA,TGTGTCAGCAGTTTCTCTGGGAGAGACACCGGGGATCTGTTTTTT,CVSSFSGRDTGDLFF
TRBV29-1,NA,TRBJ2-5,NA,TGCAGCATTTGGACGCCTAAGACAGGTCAGTACTTC,CSIWTPKTGQYF
TRBV11-2,NA,TRBJ2-1,TRBD2,TGTGCCAGTAGCTTCCTAGCGGGAGGGCCGCCTGAGCAGTTCTTC,CASSFLAGGPPEQFF
TRBV6-1,NA,TRBJ2-4,NA,TGTGCCACCGCCGTCCGGGTCGCTAACATTCAGTACTTC,CATAVRVANIQYF
TRBV11-2,NA,TRBJ2-1,NA,TGTGCCAGCAGCTTAACAGAGGGCACCTACAATGAGCGGTTCTTC,CASSLTEGTYNERFF
TRBV20-1,once,TRBJ1-1,NA,TGCAGTGCTCAGGGAGGCATAGACGCCGAAGCTTTCTTT,CSAQGGIDAEAFF
TRBV20-1,NA,TRBJ2-3,TRBD2,TGCAGTGCAGGGACTAGTCCTAGAGGAACAGATACCCGGTATTTT,CSAGTSPRGTDTRYF
TRBV28,many,TRBJ1-2,NA,TGTGCCAGCAGTTTTCCAGGGGAGGGTGGCTACACCTTC,CASSFPGEGGYTF
TRBV12-3/TRBV12-4,many,TRBJ2-3,NA,TGTGCCAGCAGTGGCCCATGGAGGGCTGGGGGAGATACGCAGTATTTT,CASSGPWRAGGDTQYF
TRBV29-1,NA,TRBJ1-1,NA,TGCAGCGTTGGTGGCGGACTGAACACTGAAGCTTTCTTT,CSVGGGLNTEAFF
TRBV12-3/TRBV12-4,few,TRBJ1-4,NA,TGTGCCAGCAGTTTAGCCGACAGGCCTGAAAAACTGTTTTTT,CASSLADRPEKLFF
TRBV20-1,NA,TRBJ2-1,TRBD2,TGCAGTCCCAGCGGGAGGGCGGGCAATGACCAGTTCTTC,CSPSGRAGNDQFF
TRBV6-5,NA,TRBJ2-1,NA,TGTGCCAGCAATCCCCGGGTTCCTCCTACAGGGGAGCAGTTCTTC,CASNPRVPPTGEQFF
TRBV20-1,NA,TRBJ2-1,NA,TGTAATGCCCGCTTGGTGGATGAGCAGTTCTTC,CNARLVDEQFF
TRBV12-3/TRBV12-4,NA,TRBJ2-1,TRBD2,TGTGCCAGCAGTTCCCACGGGTGGGCCGGGACTAACAATGAGCAGTTCTTC,CASSSHGWAGTNNEQFF